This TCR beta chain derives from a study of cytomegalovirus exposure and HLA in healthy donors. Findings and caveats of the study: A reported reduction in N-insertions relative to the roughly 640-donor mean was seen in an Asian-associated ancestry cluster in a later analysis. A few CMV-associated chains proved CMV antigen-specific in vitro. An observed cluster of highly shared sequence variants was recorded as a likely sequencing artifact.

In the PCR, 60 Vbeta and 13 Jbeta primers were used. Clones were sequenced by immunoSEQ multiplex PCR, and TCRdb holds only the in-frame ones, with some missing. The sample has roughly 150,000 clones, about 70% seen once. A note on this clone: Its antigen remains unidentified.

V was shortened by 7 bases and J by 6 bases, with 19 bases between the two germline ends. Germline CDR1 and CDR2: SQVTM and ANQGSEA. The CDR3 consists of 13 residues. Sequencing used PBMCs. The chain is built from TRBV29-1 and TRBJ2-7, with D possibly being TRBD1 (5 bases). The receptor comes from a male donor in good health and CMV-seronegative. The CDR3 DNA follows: TGCAGCGCTAAAAGGGGCCCGGTTGGCGAGCAGTACTTC. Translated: CSAKRGPVGEQYF.